Listed below are T cell receptor beta chains from one sample, sequenced in a study of cytomegalovirus exposure and HLA in healthy donors. This table comes from immunoSEQ multiplex PCR, and its TCRdb copy is limited to in-frame clones, with some not included. The table lists 150,000 to 180,000 clones, 70% to 80% of them singletons. What was sequenced was PBMCs. These receptors were taken from a man aged 30-40 years in good health and CMV-seropositive. The CDR3 runs from the conserved cysteine through the conserved F or W. D genes are given only for firm matches. Rows may omit the clone size; those that give it use once, few, many or a size class.

J: TRBJ2-7; size: NA; D: TRBD1; V: TRBV29-1; length: 16; DNA: TGCAGCGTTGAAGAGCCCTCCGTGACAGGGCCCCACGAGCAGTACTTC; CDR3: CSVEEPSVTGPHEQYF
J: TRBJ1-1; size: NA; D: NA; V: TRBV11-2; length: 13; DNA: TGTGCCAGCACCCGGGGAGAGAACACTGAAGCTTTCTTT; CDR3: CASTRGENTEAFF
J: TRBJ1-5; size: NA; D: TRBD1; V: TRBV19; length: 17; DNA: TGTGCCAGTAGAAGGGACAGGGGAGCAAGAAGTAATCAGCCCCAGCATTTT; CDR3: CASRRDRGARSNQPQHF
J: TRBJ1-4; size: NA; D: NA; V: TRBV27; length: 14; DNA: TGTGCCAGCAGTTCCCAGGGAAGAGGCGAAAAACTGTTTTTT; CDR3: CASSSQGRGEKLFF
J: TRBJ2-2; size: NA; D: NA; V: TRBV7-2; length: 14; DNA: TGTGCCAGCAGCCCCGTACAGGGCCCCGGGGAGCTGTTTTTT; CDR3: CASSPVQGPGELFF
J: TRBJ2-7; size: NA; D: NA; V: TRBV7-9; length: 15; DNA: TGTGCCAGCAGCTTAGCTTCTGCGGACAGTTGGTTTCAGTACTTC; CDR3: CASSLASADSWFQYF
J: TRBJ1-3; size: NA; D: TRBD1; V: TRBV9; length: 15; DNA: TGTGCCAGCAGCACAGGGACAGTTCCTGGAAACACCATATATTTT; CDR3: CASSTGTVPGNTIYF
J: TRBJ1-3; size: NA; D: NA; V: TRBV19; length: 14; DNA: TGTGCCAGTAGTGAGGCGGCCTCTGGAAACACCATATATTTT; CDR3: CASSEAASGNTIYF
J: TRBJ2-5; size: NA; D: TRBD1; V: TRBV29-1; length: 13; DNA: TGCAGCGTCGGGACAGGTTACCAAGAGACCCAGTACTTC; CDR3: CSVGTGYQETQYF
J: TRBJ2-1; size: NA; D: TRBD2; V: TRBV7-9; length: 13; DNA: TGTGCCAGCAGCCCCCGGGGGGTCAATGAGCAGTTCTTC; CDR3: CASSPRGVNEQFF
J: TRBJ1-5; size: NA; D: NA; V: TRBV9; length: 15; DNA: TGTGCCAGCAGCCCCCAAGGGAGCCGCAATCAGCCCCAGCATTTT; CDR3: CASSPQGSRNQPQHF
J: TRBJ1-1; size: NA; D: NA; V: TRBV18; length: 13; DNA: TGTGCCAGCTCCCCCGTGCAGGGGACTGAAGCTTTCTTT; CDR3: CASSPVQGTEAFF
J: TRBJ1-4; size: NA; D: NA; V: TRBV27; length: 15; DNA: TGTGCCAGCAGTTTGTTGGGGGGGGAGGATGAAAAACTGTTTTTT; CDR3: CASSLLGGEDEKLFF
J: TRBJ1-6; size: NA; D: TRBD1; V: TRBV9; length: 14; DNA: TGTGCCAGCAGCGTGGGACAGGGGAATTCACCCCTCCACTTT; CDR3: CASSVGQGNSPLHF
J: TRBJ2-7; size: once; D: TRBD1; V: TRBV7-3; length: 16; DNA: TGTGCCAGCAGCATCCACGGGACAGGGGGAGTCTACGAGCAGTACTTC; CDR3: CASSIHGTGGVYEQYF
J: TRBJ1-6; size: NA; D: NA; V: TRBV7-3; length: 16; DNA: TGTGCCAGCAGCTTAAATCCGCAGGGGATAGGTTCACCCCTCCACTTT; CDR3: CASSLNPQGIGSPLHF
J: TRBJ2-2; size: NA; D: TRBD2; V: TRBV7-2; length: 18; DNA: TGTGCCAGCAGCTTACTAGCGGGGGAAGCGATGAACACCGGGGAGCTGTTTTTT; CDR3: CASSLLAGEAMNTGELFF
J: TRBJ1-4; size: NA; D: NA; V: TRBV2; length: 14; DNA: TGTGCCAGCAGTGAAGCGTGGCATAATGAAAAACTGTTTTTT; CDR3: CASSEAWHNEKLFF
J: TRBJ1-1; size: NA; D: NA; V: TRBV4-1; length: 13; DNA: TGCGCCAGCAGCCAAGATGAGCGGACTGAAGCTTTCTTT; CDR3: CASSQDERTEAFF
J: TRBJ1-6; size: NA; D: NA; V: TRBV19; length: 17; DNA: TGTGCCAGTAAAGCCAGGGATTCAGGGACCTATAATTCACCCCTCCACTTT; CDR3: CASKARDSGTYNSPLHF